Detailed here is one T cell receptor (beta chain). What it recognizes is unknown. A read error is possible here, since a much larger clone lies one base away. The sample belongs to a study of blood T cells in healthy people across ages. General study findings and limits: One million T cells yielded diversity estimates that were considered underestimates. Relative to aged donors, long-lived donors carried more naive CD4+ cells and displayed higher diversity.

PCR was performed a second time for about 6 to 11 cycles using a sample-barcoded 5' primer and a J-beta primer mix. Every sample gave at least 2.5 million paired-end reads containing CDR3. MiXCR was run by TCRdb on the 5' RACE reads, yielding one entry per CDR3 protein. This sample has about 1.8 million distinct CDR3 sequences, with just under 50% found just once. There are 14 residues in the CDR3. V lost 5 bases, J lost 10 bases, and 18 bases lay in between. Germline V gene sequence: CDR1 SEHNR, CDR2 FQNEAQ (reference sequence). The origin of this receptor is a woman in her thirties or forties in good health. V gene TRBV7-9 combines with J gene TRBJ2-1; possible D gene TRBD2, 6 bases. The sequencing sample was made of blood. In DNA, the CDR3 is TGTGCCAGCAGCCGCGGGGATAGCTCCTACGAGCAGTTCTTC. Encoded protein: CASSRGDSSYEQFF.